This T cell receptor beta chain comes out of a study of OX40 agonist ivuxolimab in advanced cancers. Worth noting for this clone: The target antigen is unknown.

Regarding the study as a whole: There were, on average, more expanded clones in CD8+ T cells than in CD4+. At 0.1 to 3.0 mg/kg, clonal expansion of CD4+ and CD8+ blood T cells had occurred by week 6. Nonresponders, in some cases, also had low normalized T-cell clonal expansion.

Profiled with immunoSEQ multiplex PCR; TCRdb holds only in-frame clones, not every one. This table holds some 140,000 clones, 90% found once. The V and J ends lost 0 bases and 2 bases respectively, with 14 bases between them. The CDR3 covers 16 residues. Germline values: CDR1 LGHNA, CDR2 YNFKEQ. This material consisted of CD4+ or CD8+ T cells sorted from blood, taken in a trial of the OX40 agonist ivuxolimab. The rearrangement uses TRBV4-2 and TRBJ2-7, with no clear D. This clonotype originated in an adult with an advanced solid tumor such as melanoma, head and neck, liver or kidney cancer. CDR3 sequence: CASSQDLVTPTYEQYF. CDR3 sequence (DNA): TGTGCCAGCAGCCAAGATCTAGTGACACCAACCTACGAGCAGTACTTC.